What follows describes a single TCR beta chain. The V gene's germline CDR1 is SGHTA and CDR2 FQGNSA. With 6 bases removed from V and 0 bases from J, the gap between germline ends came to 18 bases. The CDR3 runs to 17 residues. Some clones are missing from TCRdb's copy, which holds only in-frame ones; the method was immunoSEQ multiplex PCR. The data contain 200,000 or so clones, 80% to 85% of them singletons. This entry comes from a study of blood T cell repertoires in COVID-19. The sequenced material came from peripheral blood. V usage is TRBV7-2 and J usage is TRBJ2-1; D possibly corresponds to TRBD1 (5 bases). The sequence derives from a woman in her thirties who had recovered from COVID-19. The CDR3 bases are TGTGCCAGCAGTTTCCTCCAGGGCCCAGGCTCCTACAATGAGCAGTTCTTC. As protein: CASSFLQGPGSYNEQFF.